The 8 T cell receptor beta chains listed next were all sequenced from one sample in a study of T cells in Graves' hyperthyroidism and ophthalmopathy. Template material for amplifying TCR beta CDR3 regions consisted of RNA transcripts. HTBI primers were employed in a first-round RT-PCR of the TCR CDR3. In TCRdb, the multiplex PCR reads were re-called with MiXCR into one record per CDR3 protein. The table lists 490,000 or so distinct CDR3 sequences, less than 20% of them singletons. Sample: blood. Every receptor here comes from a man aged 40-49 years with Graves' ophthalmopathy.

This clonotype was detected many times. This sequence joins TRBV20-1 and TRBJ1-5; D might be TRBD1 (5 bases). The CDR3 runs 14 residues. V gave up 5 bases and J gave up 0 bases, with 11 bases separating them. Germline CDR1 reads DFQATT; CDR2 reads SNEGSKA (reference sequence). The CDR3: CSAQPQASNQPQHF. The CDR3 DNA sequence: TGCAGTGCTCAACCACAGGCTAGCAATCAGCCCCAGCATTTT.

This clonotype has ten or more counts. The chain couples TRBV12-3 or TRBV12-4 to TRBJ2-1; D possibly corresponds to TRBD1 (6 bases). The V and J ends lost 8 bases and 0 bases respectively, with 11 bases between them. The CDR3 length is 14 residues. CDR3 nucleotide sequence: TGTGCCAGCTCGGGACATCTCTCCTACAATGAGCAGTTCTTC. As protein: CASSGHLSYNEQFF.

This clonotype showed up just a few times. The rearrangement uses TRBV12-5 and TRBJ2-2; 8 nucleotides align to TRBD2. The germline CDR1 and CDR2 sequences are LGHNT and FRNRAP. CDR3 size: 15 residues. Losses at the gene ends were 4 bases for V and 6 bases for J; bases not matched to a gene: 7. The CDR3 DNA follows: TGTGCTAGTGGTTATTTAGCGGGGTGGGCCGGGGAGCTGTTTTTT. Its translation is CASGYLAGWAGELFF.

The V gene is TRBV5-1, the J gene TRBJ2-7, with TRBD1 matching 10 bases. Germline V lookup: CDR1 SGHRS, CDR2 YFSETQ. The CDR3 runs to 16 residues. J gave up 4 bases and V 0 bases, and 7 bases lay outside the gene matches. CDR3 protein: CASSLAETGGVYEQYF. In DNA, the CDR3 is TGCGCCAGCAGCTTGGCCGAGACAGGGGGCGTGTACGAGCAGTACTTC.

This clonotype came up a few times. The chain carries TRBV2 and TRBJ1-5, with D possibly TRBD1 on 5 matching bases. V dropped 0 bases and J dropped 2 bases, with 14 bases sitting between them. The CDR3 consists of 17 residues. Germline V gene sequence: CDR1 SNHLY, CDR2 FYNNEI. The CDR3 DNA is TGTGCCAGCAGTGAAGCGTGGGGGGGATTCGGCAATCAGCCCCAGCATTTT. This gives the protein CASSEAWGGFGNQPQHF.

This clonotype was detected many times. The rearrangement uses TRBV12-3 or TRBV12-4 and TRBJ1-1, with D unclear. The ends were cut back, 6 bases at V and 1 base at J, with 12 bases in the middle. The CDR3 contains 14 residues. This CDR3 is CASSAWEQNTEAFF. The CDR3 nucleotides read TGTGCCAGCAGCGCCTGGGAGCAGAACACTGAAGCTTTCTTT.

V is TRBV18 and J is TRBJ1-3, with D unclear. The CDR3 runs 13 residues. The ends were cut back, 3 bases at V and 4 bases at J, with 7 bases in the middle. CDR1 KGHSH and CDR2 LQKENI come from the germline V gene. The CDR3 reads CASSPDPGNTIYF. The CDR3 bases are TGTGCCAGCTCACCTGACCCGGGAAACACCATATATTTT.

The CDR3 is CSASRWDRGPGLANYGYTF. The CDR3, as DNA: TGCAGTGCTAGCCGCTGGGACAGGGGGCCAGGGCTAGCTAACTATGGCTACACCTTC. J is TRBJ1-2 and V is TRBV20-1; 12 bases fit TRBD1. The junction had 14 bases not matched to a gene; V was cut back by 3 bases and J by 0 bases. CDR3 length: 19 amino acids. Germline CDR1 is DFQATT and CDR2 is SNEGSKA (reference sequence).